These 17 T cell receptor beta chains originate from one sample sequenced in a study of OX40 agonist ivuxolimab in advanced cancers. The repertoire was sequenced with immunoSEQ multiplex PCR; TCRdb's copy has only in-frame clones and lacks some. The sample has roughly 20,000 clones, 74% seen once. Specimen: CD4+ or CD8+ T cells sorted from blood, collected in a trial of the OX40 agonist ivuxolimab. The receptors come from an adult with an advanced solid tumor such as melanoma, head and neck, liver or kidney cancer.

This clone has more than one count but fewer than ten. The chain has TRBV6-1 and TRBJ1-2; 7 bases are a match to TRBD1. The CDR3 is made up of 15 amino acids. V lost 4 bases, J lost 4 bases, and 9 bases stayed unmatched. CDR1 and CDR2 (germline): MNHNS, SASEGT. The CDR3: CASSGTGSGGYGYTF. The CDR3 DNA reads as TGTGCCAGCAGTGGGACAGGCTCCGGCGGCTATGGCTACACCTTC.

This clone was seen only a few times. The chain joins TRBV5-4 to TRBJ2-1, with D perhaps matching TRBD1 (5 bases). The CDR3 runs to 11 residues. Trimming pared 7 bases from V and 4 bases from J, leaving 6 bases between. Germline V lookup: CDR1 SGHNT, CDR2 YYREEE (reference sequence). CDR3 DNA: TGTGCCAGCGGGGCTTACAATGAGCAGTTCTTC. It codes for CASGAYNEQFF.

This clone showed up just a few times. V usage is TRBV28 and J usage is TRBJ2-7, with TRBD1 as a possible D gene (5 bases). The CDR3 sequence is 17 residues long. V dropped 5 bases and J dropped 3 bases, with 23 bases sitting between them. Germline V gene data show CDR1 as MDHEN and CDR2 as SYDVKM. CDR3 in DNA: TGTGCCAGCAGTCCCCCCCCCGACAGCACCGAATTCTACGAGCAGTACTTC. It is translated as CASSPPPDSTEFYEQYF.

The rearrangement links TRBV7-2 to TRBJ2-7, with a possible D match to TRBD2 (5 bases). This CDR3 has 15 amino acids. Germline lookup yields CDR1 SGHTA and CDR2 FQGNSA. Trimming shortened V by 3 bases and J by 4 bases, and 16 bases separated the two germline ends. CDR3: CASSFSDGIAYEQYF. CDR3 in DNA: TGTGCCAGCAGCTTCTCCGACGGAATAGCGTACGAGCAGTACTTC.

The table lists this clone with a few counts. The rearrangement links TRBV7-9 to TRBJ2-1, with 9 bases aligning to TRBD2. CDR1 is SEHNR, CDR2 FQNEAQ, per germline (reference sequence). V shed 5 bases, J shed 7 bases, and the junction held 6 bases outside the gene matches. CDR3 length: 14 residues. The CDR3 DNA reads as TGTGCCAGCAGCGCCCGACTAGCGGCGAATGAGCAGTTCTTC. It encodes CASSARLAANEQFF. Full variable domain (remainder filled in from reference TRBV7-9 and TRBJ2-1): DTGVSQNPRHKITKRGQNVTFRCDPISEHNRLYWYRQTLGQGPEFLTYFQNEAQLEKSRLLSDRFSAERPKGSFSTLEIQRTEQGDSAMYLCASSARLAANEQFFGPGTRLTVL.

This chain links TRBV4-1 with TRBJ2-7, with D perhaps assigned TRBD1 or TRBD2 (5 bases each). Trimming removed 0 bases at V and 2 bases at J, with 8 bases between. This CDR3 region has 14 residues. Germline V CDR1 and CDR2: MGHRA, YSYEKL. The CDR3 sequence: CASSQERGTYEQYF. In DNA, the CDR3 is TGCGCCAGCAGCCAAGAGAGGGGCACCTACGAGCAGTACTTC.

The genes are TRBV10-3 and TRBJ1-2, with D unclear. The CDR3 is 14 amino acids. Germline V lookup: CDR1 ENHRY, CDR2 SYGVKD. V was cut by 0 bases and J by 2 bases, with 7 bases left in between. The CDR3 sequence is CAISESRVNYGYTF. As DNA, the CDR3 is TGTGCCATCAGTGAGTCGAGAGTAAACTATGGCTACACCTTC.

V and J are TRBV7-9 and TRBJ1-2, with 7 positions matching TRBD1. The CDR3 loop spans 16 amino acids. Unmatched junction bases numbered 9, after V lost 3 bases and J lost 2 bases. Germline V gene sequence: CDR1 SEHNR, CDR2 FQNEAQ (reference sequence). The CDR3 region is CASSFSTEGANYGYTF. Here the CDR3 DNA reads TGTGCCAGCAGCTTTAGCACGGAGGGGGCAAACTATGGCTACACCTTC.

Within the sample, this clone is medium-sized. J is TRBJ1-5 and V is TRBV7-9; D uncertain. The CDR3 is 12 amino acids. Germline V lookup: CDR1 SEHNR, CDR2 FQNEAQ (reference sequence). Between the trimmed V and J ends, which lost 1 base and 7 bases, there was a span of 5 bases. CDR3 region: CASSLGTQPQHF. DNA for the CDR3: TGTGCCAGCAGCTTAGGTACCCAGCCCCAGCATTTT.

The chain joins TRBV29-1 to TRBJ2-1, with 10 bases matching TRBD2. V was clipped by 3 bases and J by 6 bases; unmatched bases: 8. CDR3 size: 15 residues. Germline CDR1 is SQVTM and CDR2 is ANQGSEA. CDR3 DNA: TGCAGCGTTGAGGCTAGCGGGAGTCCTTTCAATGAGCAGTTCTTC. This encodes CSVEASGSPFNEQFF.

The rearrangement links TRBV7-8 to TRBJ2-5; 10 positions agree with TRBD2. This CDR3 is built from 15 residues. V lost 5 bases and J lost 4; bases outside the gene matches: 7. Germline V lookup: CDR1 SGHVS, CDR2 FQNEAQ. In DNA form, the CDR3 reads TGTGCCAGCAGCCCCAGGACTAGCGGCTCAGAGACCCAGTACTTC. It encodes CASSPRTSGSETQYF.

J is TRBJ2-7 and V is TRBV5-6; D not certain. Germline loops: CDR1 SGHDT, CDR2 YYEEEE. The CDR3 totals 13 residues. V gave up 4 bases and J gave up 0 bases, with 8 bases separating them. The CDR3 reads CASSRTTSYEQYF. Here the CDR3 DNA reads TGTGCCAGCAGCCGGACGACCTCCTACGAGCAGTACTTC.

V and J are TRBV20-1 and TRBJ2-1; D not certain. The CDR3 totals 10 residues. Trimming removed 5 bases at V and 9 bases at J, with 8 bases between. The germline V gene has CDR1 DFQATT and CDR2 SNEGSKA (reference sequence). CDR3 nucleotides: TGCAGTGCTGATCAGAGTGAGCAGTTCTTC. Translation gives CSADQSEQFF.

The V and J genes are TRBV7-9 and TRBJ2-3; D is ambiguous. From germline, CDR1 is SEHNR and CDR2 FQNEAQ (reference sequence). The V end lost 1 base, the J end lost 5 bases, and 7 bases lay between the germline ends. The CDR3 sequence is 13 residues long. The chain's CDR3 is CASSLESLDTQYF. DNA of the CDR3: TGTGCCAGCAGCTTAGAGTCCCTAGATACGCAGTATTTT.

The chain uses TRBV2 and TRBJ2-7; 11 positions agree with TRBD2. CDR3 length: 14 residues. The trim removed 5 bases at V and 3 bases at J, leaving 3 bases unmatched. Germline V gene lookup returns CDR1 SNHLY and CDR2 FYNNEI. This chain's CDR3 is CASSSGTSGYEQYF. The CDR3 DNA reads TGTGCCAGCAGTTCCGGGACTAGCGGCTACGAGCAGTACTTC.

This chain links TRBV6-6 with TRBJ2-7; D is perhaps TRBD2 (5 bases). Between the trimmed V and J ends, which lost 0 bases and 6 bases, there was a span of 9 bases. This CDR3 region has 13 residues. In germline, CDR1 is MNHNY, CDR2 SVGAGI (reference sequence). CDR3 amino acids: CASSYSGAFEQYF. The CDR3 nucleotides are TGTGCCAGCAGTTACTCGGGAGCATTCGAGCAGTACTTC.

The V call is TRBV19, the J call TRBJ2-2; D might be TRBD1 (5 bases). Germline V gene lookup returns CDR1 LNHDA and CDR2 SQIVND (reference sequence). Deletions cut 6 bases from V and 0 bases from J, with 8 bases between. The CDR3 is made up of 14 amino acids. The CDR3 region is CASRWGANTGELFF. In DNA form, the CDR3 reads TGTGCCAGTAGATGGGGCGCGAACACCGGGGAGCTGTTTTTT.